The source of this T cell receptor beta chain is a study of spatial heterogeneity in lung cancer. Study overall: As counted in raw reads, each unique TCR and UMI combination appeared more than ten times on average. Study conclusions and caveats: At resection, ubiquitous expanded tumor TCRs appeared in blood more than at follow-up.

The sample holds a few counts of this clonotype. What it recognizes is unknown. The time point: sample taken at primary tumor resection. Whole RNA, which was extracted from tumor, nontumor lung tissue or frozen PBMC, was sequenced without any cell sorting. The donor population consisted of more than 55 patients with untreated, early-stage non-small cell lung cancer. In the library, each TCR cDNA molecule bore its own unique molecular identifier. TCRdb reanalysed the 5' RACE reads using MiXCR and keeps one entry per CDR3 protein. The table includes tens of thousands of distinct CDR3 sequences, 6.5% to 8.5% detected once. Germline-derived CDR1 and CDR2 are MNHEY and SMNVEV (reference sequence). The CDR3 is 13 amino acids. Trimming took 2 bases from V and 4 from J, leaving 8 bases between them.

This sequence was found in a male donor with early-stage non-small cell lung cancer. Sequenced here: PBMCs, sampled at surgery. This chain links TRBV27 with TRBJ1-1, with D tentatively TRBD1 (6 bases). The CDR3 nucleotides are TGTGCCAGCAGTTTAAGGGGGTCCACTGAAGCTTTCTTT. This codes for CASSLRGSTEAFF.